The clone carrying this T cell receptor beta chain was seen only once. Authors' analysis steps: From reference gene primer amplification, estimates of nucleated cell counts were derived. The table came from immunoSEQ multiplex PCR; TCRdb's copy has only in-frame clones and leaves some out. That table furnishes V, J and clone size, whereas the DNA furnished D and trimming. The top ten clones hold 6% to 7.5% of a sample with 170,000 or so clones, about 90% of them seen once. This sample was taken from a study of blood T cell repertoires in COVID-19. For the study at large: COVID-19 samples from acute and convalescent phases originated in the United States, Italy and Spain.

The participants were between about 18 and 89 years old and came from roughly 24 US areas. Resolution of symptoms, clearance, or two negative PCRs was present in recovered Cohort 3 donors. CDR1 SGDLS and CDR2 YYNGEE come from the germline V gene. The CDR3 is 17 residues long. V was clipped by 4 bases and J by 4 bases; unmatched bases: 11. The TCR originated in a woman aged 45 to 65 who had recovered from COVID-19. The chain employs TRBV9 and TRBJ2-1; 10 nucleotides match TRBD1. The specimen was PBMCs or T cells enriched from blood (not recorded which). CDR3 residues: CASSHGLGTGAYNEQFF. The CDR3 DNA sequence: TGTGCCAGCAGCCACGGGCTGGGGACAGGGGCATACAATGAGCAGTTCTTC.